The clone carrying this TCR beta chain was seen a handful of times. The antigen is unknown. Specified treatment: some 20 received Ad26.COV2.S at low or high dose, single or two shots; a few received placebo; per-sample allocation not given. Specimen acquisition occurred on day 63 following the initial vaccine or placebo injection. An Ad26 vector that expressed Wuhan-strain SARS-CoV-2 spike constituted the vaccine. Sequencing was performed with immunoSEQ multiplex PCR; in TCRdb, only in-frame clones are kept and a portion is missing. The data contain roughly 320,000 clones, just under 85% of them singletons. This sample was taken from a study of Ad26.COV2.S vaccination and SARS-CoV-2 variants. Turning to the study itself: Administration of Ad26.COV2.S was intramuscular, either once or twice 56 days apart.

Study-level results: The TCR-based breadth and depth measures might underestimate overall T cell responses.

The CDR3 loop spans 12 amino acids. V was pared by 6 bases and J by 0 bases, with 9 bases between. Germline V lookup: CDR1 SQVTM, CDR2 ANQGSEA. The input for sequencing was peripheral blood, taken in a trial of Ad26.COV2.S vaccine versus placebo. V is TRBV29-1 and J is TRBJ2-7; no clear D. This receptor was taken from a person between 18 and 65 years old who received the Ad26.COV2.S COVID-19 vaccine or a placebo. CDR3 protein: CSVSVSSYEQYF. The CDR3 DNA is TGCAGCGTCAGTGTGAGCTCCTACGAGCAGTACTTC.